Following are 15 T cell receptor beta chains from one sample sequenced in a study of beta chain features in type 1 diabetes. Isolated RNA was reverse transcribed in full, so expressed TCRB transcripts were sequenced. Sequencing used immunoSEQ multiplex PCR; TCRdb keeps in-frame clones, though not all of them. Among some 200,000 clones, about a tenth were seen once, and the ten largest hold 1% to 1.5%. What was sequenced was central memory CD4+ T cells from blood. Receptor source: a man aged 18-30 years in good health.

This clone was seen a handful of times. The gene calls are TRBV15 and TRBJ2-5; 11 nucleotides align to TRBD1. This CDR3 is built from 15 residues. Germline values: CDR1 LNHNV, CDR2 YYDKDF (reference sequence). The J segment lost 5 bases and the V segment lost 3 bases, leaving 5 bases of the junction unmatched. The CDR3 nucleotides read TGTGCCACCAGCAGTAGCGGGACAGGGGGGGAGACCCAGTACTTC. Protein: CATSSSGTGGETQYF.

This clone was recorded a few times. The genes are TRBV7-9 and TRBJ2-5; TRBD1 aligns across 9 bases. This CDR3 comprises 15 residues. V gave up 5 bases and J gave up 5 bases; unmatched junction bases: 9. From germline, CDR1 is SEHNR and CDR2 FQNEAQ (reference sequence). The CDR3 spells CASSTDRGRPETQYF. CDR3 in DNA: TGTGCCAGCAGCACGGACAGGGGAAGACCCGAGACCCAGTACTTC. Full variable domain (rest looked up from reference TRBV7-9 and TRBJ2-5): DTGVSQNPRHKITKRGQNVTFRCDPISEHNRLYWYRQTLGQGPEFLTYFQNEAQLEKSRLLSDRFSAERPKGSFSTLEIQRTEQGDSAMYLCASSTDRGRPETQYFGPGTRLLVL.

This clone was seen many times. The V and J genes are TRBV7-5 and TRBJ2-1; the table's D call of TRBD1 was not tested on the DNA. TRBV7-5 is classified as a pseudogene. This CDR3 is 18 amino acids long. CDR3 bases: TGTGTCAGAAGCTTTAGACTTCCGGACAGATGCTCCTACAATGAGCAGTTCTTC. Its translation: CVRSFRLPDRCSYNEQFF.

The gene calls are TRBV25-1 and TRBJ2-5; D remains unclear. Germline values: CDR1 MGHDK, CDR2 SYGVNS. Trimming removed 2 bases from V and 0 bases from J, with 1 base in between. The CDR3 is 12 amino acids. The CDR3 DNA reads as TGTGCCAGCAGTGAAAACCAAGAGACCCAGTACTTC. Its protein product is CASSENQETQYF.

The table lists this clone with a few counts. The V gene is TRBV10-3, the J gene TRBJ2-2, with 7 nucleotides matching TRBD1. The CDR3 runs to 16 residues. Germline CDR1 is ENHRY and CDR2 is SYGVKD. Trimming took 8 bases from V and 0 from J; bases not matched to a gene: 9. CDR3 amino acids: CAIGAGTATNTGELFF. CDR3 coding DNA: TGTGCCATCGGGGCCGGGACAGCCACGAACACCGGGGAGCTGTTTTTT.

CDR3 sequence reads: CASSPGRNTEAFF. The CDR3 nucleotides are TGTGCCAGTAGTCCCGGCCGAAACACTGAAGCTTTCTTT. The V and J genes are TRBV19 and TRBJ1-1, with unresolved D. This CDR3 spans 13 amino acids. Germline V gives CDR1 LNHDA, CDR2 SQIVND (reference sequence). The germline V and J ends were trimmed by 5 bases and 2 bases, with 9 bases remaining between them.

The chain combines TRBV7-6 with TRBJ2-7; 8 bases are a match to TRBD2. The V gene end was trimmed by 0 bases and the J gene end by 3 bases; junction bases not matched to a gene: 1. The length of the CDR3 is 14 residues. CDR1 is SGHVS, CDR2 FNYEAQ, per germline. The DNA of the CDR3 is TGTGCCAGCAGCTTAGCTAGCGGGAACTACGAGCAGTACTTC. It encodes CASSLASGNYEQYF.

The J gene is TRBJ2-3, the V gene TRBV7-2; D is unclear. Trimming shortened V by 5 bases and J by 1 base, and 10 bases separated the two germline ends. This CDR3 comprises 14 residues. Germline V gene data show CDR1 as SGHTA and CDR2 as FQGNSA. Written as DNA, the CDR3 is TGTGCCAGCAGCCAATCTCATGGCACAGATACGCAGTATTTT. It encodes CASSQSHGTDTQYF.

This clone has just a few counts. The V gene is TRBV30, the J gene TRBJ2-4; D not resolved. This CDR3 contains 14 residues. Trimming shortened V by 5 bases and J by 1 base, and 12 bases separated the two germline ends. Germline CDR1 and CDR2: GTSNPN and SVGIG (reference sequence). The CDR3 DNA is TGTGCCTGGGAAAGGCCAGAGGCCAAAAACATTCAGTACTTC. Translating it yields CAWERPEAKNIQYF.

Only a few counts were recorded for this clone. This chain joins TRBV5-4 and TRBJ2-2; TRBD1 matches 9 bases. Germline values: CDR1 SGHNT, CDR2 YYREEE (reference sequence). V lost 8 bases, J lost 5 bases, and 10 bases stayed unmatched. The CDR3 contains 15 residues. CDR3 nucleotide sequence: TGTGCCAGTGCTCGGGACAGGGAGGAAACCGGGGAGCTGTTTTTT. It yields the protein CASARDREETGELFF.

This clone was observed a handful of times. DNA for the CDR3: TGTGCCAGCAGCACAGCCCGGGAGACCCAGTACTTC. The encoded protein is CASSTARETQYF. This chain uses TRBV6-5 with TRBJ2-5; D not certain. The germline V and J ends were trimmed by 6 bases and 5 bases, with 10 bases remaining between them. Germline V lookup: CDR1 MNHEY, CDR2 SVGAGI. The CDR3 has 12 residues.

V is TRBV5-1 and J is TRBJ2-5; D is unclear. The DNA end is more similar to TRBJ2-7, so the J call may be wrong. The germline V gene has CDR1 SGHRS and CDR2 YFSETQ. There are 14 residues in the CDR3. The CDR3, as DNA: TGCGCCAGCAGCGGCGGACGAAGCTCCTACGAGCAGTACTTC. Protein sequence: CASSGGRSSYEQYF.

This clone was observed a few times. The chain couples TRBV28 to TRBJ2-7; 8 positions agree with TRBD1. This CDR3 is built from 15 residues. Germline values: CDR1 MDHEN, CDR2 SYDVKM. Trimming took 4 bases from V and 0 from J; bases not matched to a gene: 5. In nucleotides, the CDR3 is TGTGCCAGCAGTTCAGGGGGCTCCAGCTCCTACGAGCAGTACTTC. Its translation: CASSSGGSSSYEQYF.

This clone has a count of ten or more. The chain couples TRBV2 to TRBJ2-3; tentatively, D is TRBD1 or TRBD2 (6 bases each). CDR1 is SNHLY, CDR2 FYNNEI, per germline. V lost 6 bases, J lost 6 bases, and 13 bases lay in between. The CDR3 runs 13 residues. The CDR3 sequence: CASRITGTDTQYF. CDR3 in DNA: TGTGCCAGCAGGATCACAGGGACTGATACGCAGTATTTT.

CDR3 nucleotide sequence: TGCAGCGTTACTTACGGCAGTATAGCCTACGAGCAGTACTTC. Translation gives CSVTYGSIAYEQYF. The chain joins TRBV29-1 to TRBJ2-7; D ambiguous. V dropped 5 bases and J dropped 2 bases, with 16 bases sitting between them. In germline, CDR1 is SQVTM, CDR2 ANQGSEA. CDR3 length equals 14 residues.